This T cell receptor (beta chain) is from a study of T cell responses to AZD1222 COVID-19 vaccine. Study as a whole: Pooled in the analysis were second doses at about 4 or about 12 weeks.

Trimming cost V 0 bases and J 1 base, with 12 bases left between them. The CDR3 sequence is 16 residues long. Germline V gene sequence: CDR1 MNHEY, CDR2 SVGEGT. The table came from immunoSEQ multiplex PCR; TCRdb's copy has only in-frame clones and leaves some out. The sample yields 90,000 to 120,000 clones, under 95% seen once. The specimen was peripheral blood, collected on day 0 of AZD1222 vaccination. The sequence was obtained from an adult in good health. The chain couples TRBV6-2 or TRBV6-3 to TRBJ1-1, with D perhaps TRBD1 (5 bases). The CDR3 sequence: CASSYSIQAANTEAFF. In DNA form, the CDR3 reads TGTGCCAGCAGTTACTCGATACAGGCGGCGAACACTGAAGCTTTCTTT.